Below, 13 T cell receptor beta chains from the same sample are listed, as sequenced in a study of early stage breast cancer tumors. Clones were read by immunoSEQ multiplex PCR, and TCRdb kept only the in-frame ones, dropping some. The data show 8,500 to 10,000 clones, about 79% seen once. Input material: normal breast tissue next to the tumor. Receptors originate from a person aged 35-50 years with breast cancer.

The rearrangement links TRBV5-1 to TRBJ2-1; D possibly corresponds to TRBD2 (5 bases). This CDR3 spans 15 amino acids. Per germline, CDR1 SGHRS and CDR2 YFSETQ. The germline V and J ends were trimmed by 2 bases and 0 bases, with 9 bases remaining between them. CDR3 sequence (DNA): TGCGCCAGCAGCTTTGGCGGGCCCTCCTACAATGAGCAGTTCTTC. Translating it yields CASSFGGPSYNEQFF.

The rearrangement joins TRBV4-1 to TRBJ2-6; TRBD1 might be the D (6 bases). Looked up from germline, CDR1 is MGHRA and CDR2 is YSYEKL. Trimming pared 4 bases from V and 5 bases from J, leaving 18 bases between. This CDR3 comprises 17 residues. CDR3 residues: CASSRSTGLFRANVLTF. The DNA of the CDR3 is TGCGCCAGCAGCCGCTCAACAGGGCTTTTTCGGGCCAACGTCCTGACTTTC.

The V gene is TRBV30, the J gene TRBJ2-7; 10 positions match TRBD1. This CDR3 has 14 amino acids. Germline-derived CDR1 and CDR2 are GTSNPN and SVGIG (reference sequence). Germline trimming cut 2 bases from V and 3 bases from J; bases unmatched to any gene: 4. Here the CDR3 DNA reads TGTGCCTGGAGTAGTGGACAGGGGGGCTACGAGCAGTACTTC. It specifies CAWSSGQGGYEQYF.

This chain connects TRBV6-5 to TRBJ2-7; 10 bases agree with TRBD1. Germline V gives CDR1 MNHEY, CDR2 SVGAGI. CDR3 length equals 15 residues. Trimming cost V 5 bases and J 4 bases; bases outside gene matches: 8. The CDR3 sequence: CASSRPGQGFYEQYF. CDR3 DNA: TGTGCCAGCAGTCGCCCGGGACAGGGGTTTTACGAGCAGTACTTC.

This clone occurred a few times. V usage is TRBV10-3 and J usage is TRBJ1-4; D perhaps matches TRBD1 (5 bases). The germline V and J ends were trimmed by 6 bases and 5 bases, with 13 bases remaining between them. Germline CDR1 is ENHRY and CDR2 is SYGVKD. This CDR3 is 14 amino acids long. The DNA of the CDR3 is TGTGCCATCAGCCAGGGATCTATGAATGAAAAACTGTTTTTT. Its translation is CAISQGSMNEKLFF.

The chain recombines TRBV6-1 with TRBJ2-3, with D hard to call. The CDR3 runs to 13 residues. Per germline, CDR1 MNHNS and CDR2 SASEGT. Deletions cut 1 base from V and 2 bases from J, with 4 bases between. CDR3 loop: CASSEGATDTQYF. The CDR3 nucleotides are TGTGCCAGCAGTGAAGGGGCCACAGATACGCAGTATTTT.

For the CDR3, the DNA is TGCGCCAGCAGTGAGGGAGGGAGGGCGCAGTTCTTC. This encodes CASSEGGRAQFF. The chain combines TRBV10-2 with TRBJ2-1; 7 positions agree with TRBD2. The CDR3 contains 12 residues. Germline CDR1 WSHSY, CDR2 SAAADI. Trimming removed 2 bases from V and 12 bases from J; junction bases left unmatched: 4.

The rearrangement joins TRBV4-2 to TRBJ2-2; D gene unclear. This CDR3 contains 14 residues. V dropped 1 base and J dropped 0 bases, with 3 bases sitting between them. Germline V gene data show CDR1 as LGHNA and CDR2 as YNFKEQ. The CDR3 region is CASSQVTNTGELFF. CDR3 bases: TGTGCCAGCAGCCAAGTTACGAACACCGGGGAGCTGTTTTTT.

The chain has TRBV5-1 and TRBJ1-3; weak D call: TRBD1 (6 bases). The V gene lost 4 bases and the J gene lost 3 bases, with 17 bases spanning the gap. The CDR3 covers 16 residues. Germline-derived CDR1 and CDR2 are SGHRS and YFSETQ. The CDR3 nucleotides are TGCGCCAGCAGCCCCTGGACAGCGGGAAGTGGAAACACCATATATTTT. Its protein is CASSPWTAGSGNTIYF.

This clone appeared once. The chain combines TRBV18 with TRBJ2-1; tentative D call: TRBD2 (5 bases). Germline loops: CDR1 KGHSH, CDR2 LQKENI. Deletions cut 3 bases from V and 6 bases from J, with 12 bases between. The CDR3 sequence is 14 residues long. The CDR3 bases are TGTGCCAGCTCACCGGCTAGCTTGGGCAATGAGCAGTTCTTC. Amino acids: CASSPASLGNEQFF.

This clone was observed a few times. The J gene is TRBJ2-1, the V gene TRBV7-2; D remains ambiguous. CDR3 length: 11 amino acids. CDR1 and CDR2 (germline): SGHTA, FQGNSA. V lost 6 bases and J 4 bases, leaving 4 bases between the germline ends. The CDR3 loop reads CASRNYNEQFF. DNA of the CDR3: TGTGCCAGCAGAAATTACAATGAGCAGTTCTTC.

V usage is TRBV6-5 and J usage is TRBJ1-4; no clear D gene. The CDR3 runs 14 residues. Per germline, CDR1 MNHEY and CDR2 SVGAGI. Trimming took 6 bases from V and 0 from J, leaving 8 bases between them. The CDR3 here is CASRALATNEKLFF. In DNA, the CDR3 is TGTGCCAGCAGGGCCCTAGCAACTAATGAAAAACTGTTTTTT.

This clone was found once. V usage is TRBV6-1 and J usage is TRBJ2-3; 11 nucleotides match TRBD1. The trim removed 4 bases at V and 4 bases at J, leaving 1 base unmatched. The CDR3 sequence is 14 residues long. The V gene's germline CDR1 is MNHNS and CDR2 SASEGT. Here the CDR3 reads CASSGGQGADTQYF. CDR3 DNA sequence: TGTGCCAGCAGTGGGGGACAGGGGGCAGATACGCAGTATTTT.